What follows are 10 T cell receptor beta chains derived from one specimen sequenced in a study of T cells in Graves' hyperthyroidism and ophthalmopathy. The TCR beta CDR3 regions underwent amplification using RNA transcripts as the source. The TCR CDR3 was amplified in a first-round RT-PCR using the HTBI primer set. Each CDR3 protein is one row after TCRdb ran MiXCR on the multiplex PCR reads. The sample contains 300,000 to 350,000 distinct CDR3 sequences, 11% to 15% of which appear only once. The sequencing sample was made of blood. These receptors were obtained from a woman aged 25-40 years with Graves' hyperthyroidism.

There are many counts of this clonotype. The rearrangement joins TRBV7-2 to TRBJ2-4; D gene unclear. This CDR3 is built from 15 residues. CDR1 and CDR2 (germline): SGHTA, FQGNSA. The ends were cut back, 3 bases at V and 1 base at J, with 10 bases in the middle. Here the CDR3 reads CASSLITVAKNIQYF. DNA of the CDR3: TGTGCCAGCAGCTTGATAACCGTCGCCAAAAACATTCAGTACTTC.

This clonotype was recorded many times. The chain employs TRBV12-3 or TRBV12-4 and TRBJ1-2; unclear D gene. The CDR3 consists of 15 residues. Deletions cut 1 base from V and 0 bases from J, with 9 bases between. The CDR3 bases are TGTGCCAGCAGTTTAGAGTTCCGCACTAACTATGGCTACACCTTC. This encodes CASSLEFRTNYGYTF.

There are many counts of this clonotype. The chain couples TRBV18 to TRBJ2-1, with 8 bases matching TRBD2. Germline V gene sequence: CDR1 KGHSH, CDR2 LQKENI. Losses at the gene ends were 8 bases for V and 7 bases for J; bases not matched to a gene: 7. This CDR3 comprises 13 residues. The CDR3 here is CASSLAGPNEQFF. The CDR3 DNA reads TGTGCCAGCAGTTTAGCGGGGCCTAATGAGCAGTTCTTC.

This clonotype was seen a handful of times. The chain uses TRBV15 and TRBJ2-1, with a tentative D call TRBD1 (6 bases). V dropped 2 bases and J dropped 10 bases, with 21 bases sitting between them. From germline, CDR1 is LNHNV and CDR2 YYDKDF (reference sequence). The CDR3 is 16 residues long. The CDR3 loop is CATSRSRGTAYMEQFF. The CDR3 DNA reads TGTGCCACCAGCAGATCAAGGGGGACGGCTTACATGGAGCAGTTCTTC.

This clonotype was seen at least ten times. The chain joins TRBV6-1 to TRBJ2-2, with D hard to call. CDR1 is MNHNS and CDR2 is SASEGT in the germline V gene. This CDR3 region has 13 residues. V was cut by 6 bases and J by 2 bases, with 7 bases left in between. The CDR3 DNA sequence: TGTGCCAGCAGCTCCTCTAACACCGGGGAGCTGTTTTTT. Its translation: CASSSSNTGELFF.

This clonotype showed up many times. CDR3 coding DNA: TGTGCCAGCAGTGTCACGGGAGCGAGGACAGATACGCAGTATTTT. Translated, it gives CASSVTGARTDTQYF. The chain employs TRBV6-1 and TRBJ2-3, with D perhaps matching TRBD2 (6 bases). V lost 4 bases, J lost 3 bases, and 14 bases lay in between. Germline CDR1 is MNHNS and CDR2 is SASEGT. The CDR3 runs 15 residues.

This clonotype was observed a handful of times. The chain joins TRBV7-9 to TRBJ2-3, with D possibly being TRBD2 (6 bases). The CDR3 totals 14 residues. V was pared by 6 bases and J by 3 bases, with 13 bases between. Looked up from germline, CDR1 is SEHNR and CDR2 is FQNEAQ (reference sequence). The CDR3 spells CASRALGGTDTQYF. The DNA of the CDR3 is TGTGCCAGCAGGGCGCTTGGGGGGACAGATACGCAGTATTTT.

V is TRBV14 and J is TRBJ2-3; D not certain. The CDR3 runs 13 residues. The V and J ends lost 6 bases and 6 bases respectively, with 13 bases between them. CDR1 is SGHDN and CDR2 is FVKESK in the germline V gene. CDR3 sequence: CASSISAADTQYF. CDR3 DNA sequence: TGTGCCAGCAGTATATCGGCGGCGGATACGCAGTATTTT.

This clonotype has ten or more counts. The chain couples TRBV6-1 to TRBJ2-1; TRBD2 is a possible D gene (6 bases). The CDR3 covers 16 residues. Germline assignment: CDR1 MNHNS and CDR2 SASEGT. Trimming cost V 5 bases and J 1 base, with 15 bases left between them. The CDR3 DNA sequence: TGTGCCAGCAGTCTCCAAGGGGAGGAGTCCTACAATGAGCAGTTCTTC. Translated: CASSLQGEESYNEQFF.

A few counts support this clonotype. Germline is not matched at one junction end, which may reflect a read error. The chain joins TRBV15 to TRBJ2-5; 11 bases match TRBD1. Germline lookup yields CDR1 LNHNV and CDR2 YYDKDF (reference sequence). This CDR3 has 16 amino acids. The CDR3 DNA sequence: TGTGCCACCAGCAGAGGCGGACAGGGGGCTGGAGAGACCCAGCACTTC. Translating gives CATSRGGQGAGETQHF. The full variable domain, completed using reference TRBV15 and TRBJ2-5, is DAMVIQNPRYQVTQFGKPVTLSCSQTLNHNVMYWYQQKSSQAPKLLFHYYDKDFNNEADTPDNFQSRRPNTSFCFLDIRSPGLGDTAMYLCATSRGGQGAGETQHFGPGTRLLVL.